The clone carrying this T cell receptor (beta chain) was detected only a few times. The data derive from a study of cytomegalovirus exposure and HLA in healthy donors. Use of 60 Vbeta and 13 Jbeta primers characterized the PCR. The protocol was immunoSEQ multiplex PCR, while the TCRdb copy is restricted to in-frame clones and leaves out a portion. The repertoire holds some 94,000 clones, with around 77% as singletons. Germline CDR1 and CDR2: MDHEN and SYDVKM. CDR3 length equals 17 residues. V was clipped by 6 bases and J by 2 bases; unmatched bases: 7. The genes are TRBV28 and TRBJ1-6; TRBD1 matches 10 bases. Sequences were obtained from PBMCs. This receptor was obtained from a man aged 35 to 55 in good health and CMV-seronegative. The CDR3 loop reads CASSAGGTGAYNSPLHF. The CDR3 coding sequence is TGTGCCAGCAGCGCCGGTGGGACAGGGGCCTATAATTCACCCCTCCACTTT.